This T cell receptor beta chain was recovered during a study of T cells in Graves' hyperthyroidism and ophthalmopathy. General study findings and limits: Clonotypes that were expanded in thyroid above 0.001 mostly appeared in blood too. Ophthalmopathy could be told apart from stable hyperthyroidism with a 13 V-J model.

The investigators amplified TCR beta CDR3 regions from RNA transcripts. An initial round of RT-PCR targeting the TCR CDR3 relied on the HTBI primer set. Via MiXCR, TCRdb re-called the multiplex PCR reads, giving one row per CDR3 protein. The data show hundreds of thousands of distinct CDR3 sequences, about 43% seen once. With regard to this clonotype: Its antigen remains unidentified.

The sequencing input was peripheral blood or thyroid tissue (not recorded which). The origin of this receptor is a woman aged 18-29 years with Graves' hyperthyroidism.

DNA of the CDR3: TGTGCCAGCAGGTTTCGGACTAGCGAAGACTACGAGCAGTACTTC. Protein: CASRFRTSEDYEQYF. V usage is TRBV2 and J usage is TRBJ2-7; 9 nucleotides agree with TRBD2. The CDR3 has 15 amino acids. Unmatched junction bases numbered 9, after V lost 6 bases and J lost 3 bases. CDR1 and CDR2 (germline): SNHLY, FYNNEI.